These T cell receptor beta chains were read from a single sample in a study of cytomegalovirus exposure and HLA in healthy donors. Sequenced by immunoSEQ multiplex PCR; TCRdb stores in-frame clones only, minus some. Here the sample spans about 250,000 clones, about 93% being singletons. The specimen was PBMCs. The source of these receptors is a girl aged 2 to 9 in good health and CMV-seronegative. CDR3s include the opening cysteine and the closing phenylalanine or tryptophan. Fields, in order: D gene, J gene, V gene, clone size, CDR3 DNA, CDR3 protein. D genes are given only for firm matches. Expanded clones get a size class; other rows say once, few or many, or leave the size out.

- | TRBJ1-3 | TRBV14 | - | TGTGCCAGCAGCCAAGATTCCTCCCGGACAGCTGGCGGAAACACCATATATTTT | CASSQDSSRTAGGNTIYF
TRBD1 | TRBJ2-7 | TRBV4-1 | - | TGCGCCAGCAGCCTGCACCGGGGGACAGGGAAGGTCGAGCAGTACTTC | CASSLHRGTGKVEQYF
TRBD1 | TRBJ2-7 | TRBV15 | - | TGTGCCACCAGCACACGAGGACAGGGGACGAGAGAGCAGTACTTC | CATSTRGQGTREQYF
- | TRBJ1-1 | TRBV27 | - | TGTGCCAGCAGTTTAGGCCCGAACACTGAAGCTTTCTTT | CASSLGPNTEAFF
TRBD1 | TRBJ2-1 | TRBV5-1 | once | TGCGCCAGCAGCTTGGGGGGGACAGGACACTACAATGAGCAGTTCTTC | CASSLGGTGHYNEQFF
TRBD1 | TRBJ2-5 | TRBV6-5 | - | TGTGCCAGCAGTACGGGACAGGGCTCATGGGAGACCCAGTACTTC | CASSTGQGSWETQYF
- | TRBJ2-2 | TRBV30 | - | TGTGCCTGGGGGCAGATGAACACCGGGGAGCTGTTTTTT | CAWGQMNTGELFF
TRBD1 | TRBJ2-2 | TRBV10-2 | - | TGCGCCAGCATCGACCCCGGGACAGGGACCCCCACCGGGGAGCTGTTTTTT | CASIDPGTGTPTGELFF
TRBD1 | TRBJ2-3 | TRBV5-4 | - | TGTGCCAGCAGCTTGCCTGGACAGGGTGGAGATACGCAGTATTTT | CASSLPGQGGDTQYF
- | TRBJ1-1 | TRBV7-9 | - | TGTTCCAGCAGCCTACTAGTCCCTGAAGCTTTCTTT | CSSSLLVPEAFF
TRBD2 | TRBJ2-1 | TRBV6-4 | - | TGTGCCAGCAGTGCTAGTTCGGGGGGGAGCTCCTACAATGAGCAGTTCTTC | CASSASSGGSSYNEQFF
- | TRBJ1-3 | TRBV4-2 | - | TGTGCCAGCAGCCAAGAATCGCCCCCCCAGGGGCTGGAATCTGGAAACACCATATATTTT | CASSQESPPQGLESGNTIYF
TRBD2 | TRBJ2-7 | TRBV19 | - | TGTGCCAGTAGTATCGGGACTAGCGAGACCTACGAGCAGTACTTC | CASSIGTSETYEQYF
- | TRBJ1-2 | TRBV9 | - | TGTGCCAGCAGCGTAGCTGGAGCGAGCTATGGCTACACCTTC | CASSVAGASYGYTF
TRBD2 | TRBJ2-1 | TRBV14 | once | TGTGCCAGCAGCCAATATAGCGGGGGATACAATGAGCAGTTCTTC | CASSQYSGGYNEQFF
TRBD2 | TRBJ2-7 | TRBV4-2 | - | TGTGCCAGCAGCCAAGATCTGACGGGGGGGGCCTACGAGCAGTACTTC | CASSQDLTGGAYEQYF
TRBD2 | TRBJ2-5 | TRBV30 | - | TGTGCCTACACTAGCGGTGGAGAGACCCAGTACTTC | CAYTSGGETQYF
- | TRBJ1-1 | TRBV6-5 | - | TGTGCCAGCAGTTCCCCCGGGGCTTTCTTT | CASSSPGAFF
- | TRBJ1-1 | TRBV30 | - | TGTGCCTTATCACTCACGAACACTGAAGCTTTCTTT | CALSLTNTEAFF
TRBD1 | TRBJ1-4 | TRBV14 | - | TGTGCCAGCAGCCAAGTGTCGACAGGGATTAATGAAAAACTGTTTTTT | CASSQVSTGINEKLFF
- | TRBJ1-6 | TRBV6-6 | - | TGTGCCAGCAGTTACGAGGGTCACTATAATTCACCCCTCCACTTT | CASSYEGHYNSPLHF
TRBD1 | TRBJ2-5 | TRBV7-3 | - | TGTGCCAGCAGCTTGGGGACAGGGCGGGAGACCCAGTACTTC | CASSLGTGRETQYF
TRBD1 | TRBJ2-1 | TRBV12-5 | - | TGTGCTAGTGGTTTGGGACAGGGGCTAGATGAGCAGTTCTTC | CASGLGQGLDEQFF
TRBD1 | TRBJ1-1 | TRBV6-5 | - | TGTGCCAGCAGCTATACAGGGGTGAACACTGAAGCTTTCTTT | CASSYTGVNTEAFF